A selection of T cell receptor beta chains follows, all from one sample in a study of cytomegalovirus exposure and HLA in healthy donors. Here immunoSEQ multiplex PCR was the method, and the copy in TCRdb shows in-frame clones only, minus some. The sample shows approximately 30,000 clones, roughly 67% of them seen only once. Sequencing input: PBMCs. The receptors were gathered from a man in his forties or fifties in good health and CMV-seropositive. Each CDR3 is given with its conserved first and last residue. A D gene is named only where the DNA matches it firmly. Size is omitted from some rows. Given values are once, few, many or a class for expanded clones.

j_gene,abundance,v_gene,d_gene,CDR3aa,CDR3nt
TRBJ1-6,.,TRBV7-8,.,CASSQGSYNSPLHF,TGTGCCAGCAGCCAGGGCTCCTATAATTCACCCCTCCACTTT
TRBJ1-6,.,TRBV5-1,.,CASHDSSAGDNSPLHF,TGCGCCAGCCACGACTCATCGGCGGGCGATAATTCACCCCTCCACTTT
TRBJ2-1,.,TRBV7-9,.,CASSSPKRLTYNEQFF,TGTGCCAGCAGCTCGCCGAAACGGTTAACCTACAATGAGCAGTTCTTC
TRBJ1-6,.,TRBV2,TRBD1,CASTPQGAPNSPLHF,TGTGCCAGCACACCTCAGGGGGCGCCTAATTCACCCCTCCACTTT
TRBJ2-1,.,TRBV19,TRBD2,CASSIGDSGGNEQFF,TGTGCCAGTAGTATAGGGGATAGCGGGGGGAATGAGCAGTTCTTC
TRBJ1-1,.,TRBV2,.,CASSSRRGDTEAFF,TGTGCCAGCAGCTCTAGGAGGGGAGACACTGAAGCTTTCTTT
TRBJ1-5,.,TRBV15,TRBD1,CATSRVSGGFFGNQPQHF,TGTGCCACCAGCAGGGTCTCAGGGGGCTTTTTTGGCAATCAGCCCCAGCATTTT
TRBJ2-1,.,TRBV11-2,TRBD2,CASSPSGGQGEQFF,TGTGCCAGCAGCCCTAGCGGGGGCCAAGGTGAGCAGTTCTTC
TRBJ2-3,.,TRBV5-4,.,CASSLGVGRGTDTQYF,TGTGCCAGCAGCTTGGGGGTTGGGCGGGGCACAGATACGCAGTATTTT
TRBJ2-7,few,TRBV5-6,TRBD1,CASSLSGTGLYEQYF,TGTGCCAGCAGCTTATCCGGGACAGGACTCTACGAGCAGTACTTC
TRBJ2-5,.,TRBV7-9,TRBD2,CASSSRGGTSRETQYF,TGTGCCAGCAGCTCTCGCGGGGGGACCTCGAGGGAGACCCAGTACTTC
TRBJ1-5,.,TRBV21-1,.,CASSPWTGEAHQPQHF,TGTGCCAGCAGCCCATGGACAGGGGAGGCCCATCAGCCCCAGCATTTT
TRBJ2-1,.,TRBV6-1,TRBD1,CASRRTGVYNEQFF,TGTGCCAGCAGGAGGACAGGGGTCTACAATGAGCAGTTCTTC
TRBJ2-7,.,TRBV19,.,CASSHDRAGIEQYF,TGTGCCAGTAGTCACGACAGGGCGGGGATCGAGCAGTACTTC
TRBJ2-7,.,TRBV18,.,CASSPQPTDSYEQYF,TGTGCCAGCTCACCACAGCCGACAGACTCCTACGAGCAGTACTTC
TRBJ2-3,.,TRBV19,TRBD2,CASSIPRRGGGADTQYF,TGTGCCAGTAGTATCCCCCGGCGGGGGGGTGGTGCAGATACGCAGTATTTT
TRBJ2-3,.,TRBV25-1,TRBD2,CASGTSATDTQYF,TGTGCCAGTGGGACTAGCGCCACAGATACGCAGTATTTT
TRBJ2-7,few,TRBV10-3,TRBD2,CATGTSGPYEQYF,TGTGCCACCGGGACTAGCGGACCCTACGAGCAGTACTTC
TRBJ2-2,.,TRBV13,.,CASGAWGDTGELFF,TGTGCCAGCGGTGCCTGGGGGGACACCGGGGAGCTGTTTTTT
TRBJ2-7,.,TRBV9,TRBD2,CASSVAGGGEQYF,TGTGCCAGCAGCGTAGCGGGGGGAGGCGAGCAGTACTTC
TRBJ2-2,.,TRBV7-7,TRBD1,CASSLRGQNTGELFF,TGTGCCAGCAGCTTAAGGGGGCAGAACACCGGGGAGCTGTTTTTT
TRBJ1-6,.,TRBV18,.,CASSPQGVNSPLHF,TGTGCCAGCTCACCACAGGGGGTCAATTCACCCCTCCACTTT
TRBJ2-3,.,TRBV21-1,.,CAGTSTDTQYF,TGTGCCGGGACTAGCACAGATACGCAGTATTTT
TRBJ2-1,.,TRBV7-2,.,CASSLSSPSRQGPYNEQFF,TGTGCCAGCAGCTTAAGTAGCCCGAGCCGCCAGGGCCCTTACAATGAGCAGTTCTTC
TRBJ2-4,.,TRBV5-5,.,CASSTLGGETSTKNIQYF,TGTGCCAGCAGCACCCTCGGAGGGGAGACTTCGACAAAAAACATTCAGTACTTC
TRBJ1-1,.,TRBV27,TRBD1,CASSPGGVTEAFF,TGTGCCAGCAGTCCAGGGGGCGTCACTGAAGCTTTCTTT
TRBJ2-1,.,TRBV11-3,TRBD2,CASSPMGLAGRSSYNEQFF,TGTGCCAGCAGCCCCATGGGACTAGCGGGACGGAGCTCCTACAATGAGCAGTTCTTC
TRBJ2-5,.,TRBV2,.,CASIEGGETQYF,TGTGCCAGCATAGAGGGTGGCGAGACCCAGTACTTC
TRBJ2-5,.,TRBV9,.,CASSLQGFQETQYF,TGTGCCAGCAGCTTACAGGGTTTCCAAGAGACCCAGTACTTC
TRBJ2-1,.,TRBV6-1,.,CASYRDSYNEQFF,TGTGCCAGCTACAGGGACTCCTACAATGAGCAGTTCTTC
TRBJ1-4,.,TRBV6-1,TRBD1,CASSATGTEGSEKLFF,TGTGCCAGCAGTGCCACCGGGACAGAAGGGAGTGAAAAACTGTTTTTT
TRBJ1-5,.,TRBV5-1,.,CASSPSGAVQPQHF,TGCGCCAGCAGCCCCTCAGGGGCGGTTCAGCCCCAGCATTTT
TRBJ2-7,.,TRBV5-1,.,CASSSGSPSGIEQYF,TGCGCCAGCAGCTCGGGGTCTCCTTCGGGCATCGAGCAGTACTTC
TRBJ2-1,.,TRBV15,TRBD1,CATSRGQGVPRNEQFF,TGTGCCACCAGCAGAGGGCAGGGGGTCCCGAGGAATGAGCAGTTCTTC
TRBJ2-1,few,TRBV19,.,CASSTSGFSNNEQFF,TGTGCCAGTAGTACCTCGGGTTTTAGCAACAATGAGCAGTTCTTC
TRBJ2-7,.,TRBV7-9,TRBD1,CASSPPSGQEFYEQYF,TGTGCCAGCAGCCCGCCGAGTGGACAGGAGTTCTACGAGCAGTACTTC
TRBJ2-7,.,TRBV5-1,TRBD1,CASSLQGGSYEQYF,TGCGCCAGCAGCTTACAGGGGGGCTCCTACGAGCAGTACTTC
TRBJ2-5,.,TRBV20-1,.,CSASGETQYF,TGCAGTGCGTCCGGAGAGACCCAGTACTTC
TRBJ2-7,.,TRBV5-1,TRBD1,CASSEGTGSDEQYF,TGCGCCAGCAGCGAAGGGACAGGGTCGGACGAGCAGTACTTC
TRBJ1-5,.,TRBV7-8,TRBD1,CASSLAGTGGNQPQHF,TGTGCCAGCAGCTTAGCCGGGACAGGTGGGAATCAGCCCCAGCATTTT
TRBJ2-1,.,TRBV6-5,.,CASSYQPPVAEGEQFF,TGTGCCAGCAGTTACCAGCCCCCCGTAGCGGAGGGTGAGCAGTTCTTC
TRBJ2-7,.,TRBV28,.,CASSLAGEYEQYF,TGTGCCAGCAGTTTAGCTGGAGAGTACGAGCAGTACTTC
TRBJ2-7,.,TRBV9,.,CASSGDTYEQYF,TGTGCCAGCAGCGGGGACACCTACGAGCAGTACTTC
TRBJ1-2,.,TRBV4-1,.,CASSQGRGSSNYGYTF,TGCGCCAGCAGCCAAGGGCGGGGGAGTTCTAACTATGGCTACACCTTC
TRBJ2-5,few,TRBV6-5,.,CASGRGQETQYF,TGTGCCAGCGGGCGGGGACAAGAGACCCAGTACTTC
TRBJ2-7,.,TRBV5-1,.,CASSLTGGTYEQYF,TGCGCCAGCAGCTTGACAGGCGGTACCTACGAGCAGTACTTC
TRBJ1-1,.,TRBV6-4,TRBD1,CASSPTGVNTEAFF,TGTGCCAGCAGTCCGACAGGGGTCAACACTGAAGCTTTCTTT
TRBJ2-7,.,TRBV29-1,.,CSVEDGSYEQYF,TGCAGCGTTGAAGACGGCTCCTACGAGCAGTACTTC
TRBJ1-2,.,TRBV30,TRBD1,CAWSTGTGYGYTF,TGTGCCTGGAGTACTGGGACAGGCTATGGCTACACCTTC
TRBJ2-1,.,TRBV6-5,TRBD1,CASTRTGDYNEQFF,TGTGCCAGCACCCGGACAGGGGATTACAATGAGCAGTTCTTC
TRBJ2-2,.,TRBV11-2,TRBD2,CASSSRGGGTGELFF,TGTGCCAGCAGCTCCCGCGGGGGGGGCACCGGGGAGCTGTTTTTT
TRBJ1-4,.,TRBV5-1,.,CASSLADSAILFF,TGCGCCAGCAGCTTGGCGGACAGCGCCATACTGTTTTTT
TRBJ1-4,few,TRBV19,.,CASNSGMGEKLFF,TGTGCCAGTAATTCAGGCATGGGCGAAAAACTGTTTTTT
TRBJ2-5,.,TRBV11-2,TRBD1,CASSLTRGRGSETQYF,TGTGCCAGCAGCCTCACCAGGGGGCGCGGGTCAGAGACCCAGTACTTC